These T cell receptor beta chains were read from a single sample in a study of blood T cell repertoires in COVID-19. Libraries were prepared by immunoSEQ multiplex PCR; TCRdb keeps only in-frame clonotypes and omits some of them. The sample records around 430,000 clones, about nine tenths being singletons. Source material: peripheral blood. The receptor source for this set is a woman between 45 and 60 years old with COVID-19, enrolled during active disease. CDR3s include the opening cysteine and the closing phenylalanine or tryptophan. Each record gives: CDR3 DNA, CDR3 protein, J gene, clone size, D gene, V gene. D genes are given only for firm matches. The size entry is marked missing in some rows and otherwise reads once, few, many or a size class.

CDR3 DNA: TGTGCCAGCAGCCCCGGACAGGGGCGGTCCTTCGACACTGAAGCTTTCTTT
CDR3 protein: CASSPGQGRSFDTEAFF
J gene: TRBJ1-1
clone size: once
D gene: TRBD1
V gene: TRBV11-2

CDR3 DNA: TGTGCCAGCAGCCCCGACGGGACAGGCCAAGAGACCCAGTACTTC
CDR3 protein: CASSPDGTGQETQYF
J gene: TRBJ2-5
clone size: -
D gene: TRBD1
V gene: TRBV5-6

CDR3 DNA: TGTGCCTCCAGCGATACAGGGGAGAATGAAAAACTGTTTTTT
CDR3 protein: CASSDTGENEKLFF
J gene: TRBJ1-4
clone size: -
D gene: TRBD1
V gene: TRBV10-3

CDR3 DNA: TGTGCCAGCAGTCTAGGCCGAGGGGCTTTCTTT
CDR3 protein: CASSLGRGAFF
J gene: TRBJ1-1
clone size: -
D gene: -
V gene: TRBV2

CDR3 DNA: TGTGCCAGCGAAAACAGGGGGGCGCGGTACGAGCAGTACTTC
CDR3 protein: CASENRGARYEQYF
J gene: TRBJ2-7
clone size: -
D gene: TRBD1
V gene: TRBV28

CDR3 DNA: TGTGCCAGCAGCTTAGTCGGACAGAGCAATCAGCCCCAGCATTTT
CDR3 protein: CASSLVGQSNQPQHF
J gene: TRBJ1-5
clone size: -
D gene: -
V gene: TRBV7-2

CDR3 DNA: TGTGCCAGCAGTTACGGGGGGAGCCGGGAGTTCTTC
CDR3 protein: CASSYGGSREFF
J gene: TRBJ2-1
clone size: once
D gene: -
V gene: TRBV6-5

CDR3 DNA: TGTGCCAGCAGCTTAGAAGGGGTTCGGACCGGGGAGCTGTTTTTT
CDR3 protein: CASSLEGVRTGELFF
J gene: TRBJ2-2
clone size: -
D gene: -
V gene: TRBV7-3

CDR3 DNA: TGTGCCACCAGTCCAGAAGGGACAGGAGATACAGATACGCAGTATTTT
CDR3 protein: CATSPEGTGDTDTQYF
J gene: TRBJ2-3
clone size: -
D gene: TRBD1
V gene: TRBV24-1

CDR3 DNA: TGTGCCAGCAGCTTAGGACCTACAGATAGCAATCAGCCCCAGCATTTT
CDR3 protein: CASSLGPTDSNQPQHF
J gene: TRBJ1-5
clone size: -
D gene: -
V gene: TRBV7-2

CDR3 DNA: TGTGCCAGCAGCTTAGTAGGGGCGCTCACAGATACGCAGTATTTT
CDR3 protein: CASSLVGALTDTQYF
J gene: TRBJ2-3
clone size: -
D gene: -
V gene: TRBV7-6

CDR3 DNA: TGTGCCAGCAGCGTAGATCCAGCGGGGGGGCTCGAGCAGTACTTC
CDR3 protein: CASSVDPAGGLEQYF
J gene: TRBJ2-7
clone size: -
D gene: TRBD2
V gene: TRBV9

CDR3 DNA: TGCGCCAGCAGTCTAAACAGGGTTTCGGATACGCAGTATTTT
CDR3 protein: CASSLNRVSDTQYF
J gene: TRBJ2-3
clone size: -
D gene: -
V gene: TRBV10-1

CDR3 DNA: TGTGCCAGCGCAGACAGGACCTACGAGCAGTACTTC
CDR3 protein: CASADRTYEQYF
J gene: TRBJ2-7
clone size: -
D gene: -
V gene: TRBV27

CDR3 DNA: TGTGCCAGCAGCCAAGAGGAGAGACTAGCGGGGGGCACAGATACGCAGTATTTT
CDR3 protein: CASSQEERLAGGTDTQYF
J gene: TRBJ2-3
clone size: -
D gene: TRBD2
V gene: TRBV4-2

CDR3 DNA: TGTGCCAGCAGCTCCACGAGGGACACTGAAGCTTTCTTT
CDR3 protein: CASSSTRDTEAFF
J gene: TRBJ1-1
clone size: -
D gene: -
V gene: TRBV6-5

CDR3 DNA: TGTGCCAGCAGTGAGGAACACACACAGGGTCGACAGTTCTTC
CDR3 protein: CASSEEHTQGRQFF
J gene: TRBJ2-1
clone size: -
D gene: -
V gene: TRBV6-4

CDR3 DNA: TGTGCCACCAGTGCACACAGGGAAGCTAATTCACCCCTCCACTTT
CDR3 protein: CATSAHREANSPLHF
J gene: TRBJ1-6
clone size: -
D gene: -
V gene: TRBV24-1

CDR3 DNA: TGTGCCAGCAGCCTACCCGGGACTGGAGACTACGAGCAGTACTTC
CDR3 protein: CASSLPGTGDYEQYF
J gene: TRBJ2-7
clone size: -
D gene: -
V gene: TRBV5-4

CDR3 DNA: TGTGCCAGCAGCCCAGGACTAGGGCCAGAGGATACGCAGTATTTT
CDR3 protein: CASSPGLGPEDTQYF
J gene: TRBJ2-3
clone size: once
D gene: TRBD2
V gene: TRBV11-3

CDR3 DNA: TGTGCCAGCAGCTTAGAAGGAACCCGGGTTGAAAAACTGTTTTTT
CDR3 protein: CASSLEGTRVEKLFF
J gene: TRBJ1-4
clone size: -
D gene: -
V gene: TRBV7-2

CDR3 DNA: TGCAGTGCTAGTCGGACAGGCTACTCTGGAAACACCATATATTTT
CDR3 protein: CSASRTGYSGNTIYF
J gene: TRBJ1-3
clone size: -
D gene: TRBD1
V gene: TRBV20-1

CDR3 DNA: TGTGCCAGCAGCCCCAGGCTTGGGGAGCAGTACTTC
CDR3 protein: CASSPRLGEQYF
J gene: TRBJ2-7
clone size: -
D gene: -
V gene: TRBV9

CDR3 DNA: TGTGCCAGCAGCCCAAACCGACAGGGTGAAAAACTGTTTTTT
CDR3 protein: CASSPNRQGEKLFF
J gene: TRBJ1-4
clone size: -
D gene: TRBD1
V gene: TRBV7-9

CDR3 DNA: TGTGCCAGCAGCGTAGGCGCGAACACCGGGGAGCTGTTTTTT
CDR3 protein: CASSVGANTGELFF
J gene: TRBJ2-2
clone size: -
D gene: -
V gene: TRBV9

CDR3 DNA: TGCGCCAGCAGCTATATTTCGGCCTCGACGGGTGAAGCTTTCTTT
CDR3 protein: CASSYISASTGEAFF
J gene: TRBJ1-1
clone size: -
D gene: -
V gene: TRBV4-1

CDR3 DNA: TGTGCCAGCCGAGTAAACCCGGGACAGGGAGCCTACGAGCAGTACTTC
CDR3 protein: CASRVNPGQGAYEQYF
J gene: TRBJ2-7
clone size: -
D gene: TRBD1
V gene: TRBV28

CDR3 DNA: TGTGCCAGCAGTGAAGCCCGCGGGCGGCAGACCCAGTACTTC
CDR3 protein: CASSEARGRQTQYF
J gene: TRBJ2-5
clone size: -
D gene: -
V gene: TRBV6-1